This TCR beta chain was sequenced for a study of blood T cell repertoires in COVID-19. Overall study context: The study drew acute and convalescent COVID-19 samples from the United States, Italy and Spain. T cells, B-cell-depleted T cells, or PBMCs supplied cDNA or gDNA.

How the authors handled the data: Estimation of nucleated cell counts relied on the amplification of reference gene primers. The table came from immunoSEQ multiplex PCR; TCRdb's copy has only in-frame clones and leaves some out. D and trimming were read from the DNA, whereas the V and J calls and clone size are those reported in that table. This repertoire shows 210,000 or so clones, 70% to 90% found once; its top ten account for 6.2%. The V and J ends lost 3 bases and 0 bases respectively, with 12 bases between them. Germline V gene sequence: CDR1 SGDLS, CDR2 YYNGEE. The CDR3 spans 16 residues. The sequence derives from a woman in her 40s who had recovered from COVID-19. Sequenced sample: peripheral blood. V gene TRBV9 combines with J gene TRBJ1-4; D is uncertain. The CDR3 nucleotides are TGTGCCAGCAGCGCCCGCGGCCCTGCAACTAATGAAAAACTGTTTTTT. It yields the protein CASSARGPATNEKLFF. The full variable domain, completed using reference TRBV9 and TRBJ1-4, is DSGVTQTPKHLITATGQRVTLRCSPRSGDLSVYWYQQSLDQGLQFLIQYYNGEERAKGNILERFSAQQFPDLHSELNLSSLELGDSALYFCASSARGPATNEKLFFGSGTQLSVL.